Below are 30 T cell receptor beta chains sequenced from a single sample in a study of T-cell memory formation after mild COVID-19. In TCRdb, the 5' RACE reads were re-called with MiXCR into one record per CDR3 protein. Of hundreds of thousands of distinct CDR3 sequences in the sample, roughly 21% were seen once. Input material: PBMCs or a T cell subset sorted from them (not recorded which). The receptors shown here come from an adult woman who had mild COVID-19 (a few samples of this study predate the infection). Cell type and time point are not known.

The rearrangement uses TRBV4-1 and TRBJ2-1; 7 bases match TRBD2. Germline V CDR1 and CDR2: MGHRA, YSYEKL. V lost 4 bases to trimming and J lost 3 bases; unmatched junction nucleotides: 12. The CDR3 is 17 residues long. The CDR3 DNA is TGCGCCAGCAGCCCACGAGTCGCGGGAGTTTTCTACAATGAGCAGTTCTTC. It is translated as CASSPRVAGVFYNEQFF.

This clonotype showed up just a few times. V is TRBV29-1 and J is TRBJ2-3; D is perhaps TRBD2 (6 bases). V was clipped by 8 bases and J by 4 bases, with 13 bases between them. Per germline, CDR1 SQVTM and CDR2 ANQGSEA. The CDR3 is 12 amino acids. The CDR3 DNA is TGCAGCTGGGGGGACGTGGCAGATACGCAGTATTTT. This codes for CSWGDVADTQYF.

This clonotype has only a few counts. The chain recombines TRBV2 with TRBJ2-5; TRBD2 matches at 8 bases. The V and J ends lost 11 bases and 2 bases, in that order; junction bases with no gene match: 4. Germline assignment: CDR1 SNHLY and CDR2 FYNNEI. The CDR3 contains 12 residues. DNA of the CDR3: TGTGCCTCCCAGCGGGGGCAAGAGACCCAGTACTTC. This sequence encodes CASQRGQETQYF.

CDR3 DNA sequence: TGTGCCAGCAGCCCCCCACTCTTCTACGAGCAGTACTTC. Translation gives CASSPPLFYEQYF. This chain connects TRBV7-9 to TRBJ2-7; no firm D call. With 5 bases removed from V and 3 bases from J, the gap between germline ends came to 11 bases. Looked up from germline, CDR1 is SEHNR and CDR2 is FQNEAQ (reference sequence). This CDR3 spans 13 amino acids.

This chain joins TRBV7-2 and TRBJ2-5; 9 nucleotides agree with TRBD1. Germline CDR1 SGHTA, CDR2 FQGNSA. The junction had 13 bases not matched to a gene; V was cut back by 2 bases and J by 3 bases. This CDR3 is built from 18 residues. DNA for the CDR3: TGTGCCAGCAGCTTACCGTGGTACAGGGGGCGCTTTGAAGAGACCCAGTACTTC. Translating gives CASSLPWYRGRFEETQYF.

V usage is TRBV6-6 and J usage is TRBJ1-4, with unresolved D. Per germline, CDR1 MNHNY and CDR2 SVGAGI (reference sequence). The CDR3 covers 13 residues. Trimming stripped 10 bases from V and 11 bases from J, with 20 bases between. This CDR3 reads CATQLDQRQKLFF. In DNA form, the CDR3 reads TGTGCCACCCAATTAGACCAACGCCAGAAACTGTTTTTT.

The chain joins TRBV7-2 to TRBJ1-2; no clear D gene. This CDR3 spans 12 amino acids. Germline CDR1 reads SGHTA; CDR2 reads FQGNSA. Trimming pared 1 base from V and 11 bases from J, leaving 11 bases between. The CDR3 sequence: CASSLVGPGYTF. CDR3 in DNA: TGTGCCAGCAGCTTAGTAGGCCCCGGGTACACCTTC.

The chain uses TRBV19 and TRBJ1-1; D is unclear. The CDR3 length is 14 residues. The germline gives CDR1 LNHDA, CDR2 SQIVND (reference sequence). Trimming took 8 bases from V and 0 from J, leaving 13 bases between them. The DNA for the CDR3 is TGTGCCAGTGATAGCAGGCAGATGAACACTGAAGCTTTCTTT. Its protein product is CASDSRQMNTEAFF.

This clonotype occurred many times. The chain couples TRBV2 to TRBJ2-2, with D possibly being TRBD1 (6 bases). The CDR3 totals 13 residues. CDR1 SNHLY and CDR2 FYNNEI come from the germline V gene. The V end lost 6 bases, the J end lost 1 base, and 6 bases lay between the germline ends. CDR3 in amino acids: CASRDRNTGELFF. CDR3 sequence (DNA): TGTGCCAGCAGGGACAGGAACACCGGGGAGCTGTTTTTT.

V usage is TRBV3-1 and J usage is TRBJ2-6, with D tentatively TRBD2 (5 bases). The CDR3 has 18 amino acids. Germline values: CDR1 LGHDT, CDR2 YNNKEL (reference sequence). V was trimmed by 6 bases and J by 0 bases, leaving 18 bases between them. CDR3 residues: CASSRGKDVVSGANVLTF. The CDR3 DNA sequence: TGTGCCAGCAGTCGAGGGAAAGACGTCGTCTCTGGGGCCAACGTCCTGACTTTC.

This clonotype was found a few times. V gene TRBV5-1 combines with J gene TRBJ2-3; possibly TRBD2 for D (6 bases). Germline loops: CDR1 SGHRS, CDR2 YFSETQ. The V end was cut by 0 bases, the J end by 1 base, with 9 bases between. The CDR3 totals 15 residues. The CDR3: CASSLVGEGTDTQYF. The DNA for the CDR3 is TGCGCCAGCAGCTTGGTCGGGGAGGGCACAGATACGCAGTATTTT. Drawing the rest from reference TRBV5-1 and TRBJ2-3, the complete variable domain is KAGVTQTPRYLIKTRGQQVTLSCSPISGHRSVSWYQQTPGQGLQFLFEYFSETQRNKGNFPGRFSGRQFSNSRSEMNVSTLELGDSALYLCASSLVGEGTDTQYFGPGTRLTVL.

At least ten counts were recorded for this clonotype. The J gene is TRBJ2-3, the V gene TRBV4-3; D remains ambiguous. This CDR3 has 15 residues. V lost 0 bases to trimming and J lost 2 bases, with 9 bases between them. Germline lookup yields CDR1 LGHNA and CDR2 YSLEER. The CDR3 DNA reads TGCGCCAGCAGCCAAGATGTATGGACCACAGATACGCAGTATTTT. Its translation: CASSQDVWTTDTQYF.

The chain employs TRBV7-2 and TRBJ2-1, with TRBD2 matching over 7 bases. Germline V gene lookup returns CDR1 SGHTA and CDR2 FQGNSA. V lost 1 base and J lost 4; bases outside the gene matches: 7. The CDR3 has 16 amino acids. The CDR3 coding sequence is TGTGCCAGCAGCTTAGGTGGCGGGAGAGGATACAATGAGCAGTTCTTC. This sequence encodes CASSLGGGRGYNEQFF. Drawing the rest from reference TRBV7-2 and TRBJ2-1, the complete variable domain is GAGVSQSPSNKVTEKGKDVELRCDPISGHTALYWYRQSLGQGLEFLIYFQGNSAPDKSGLPSDRFSAERTGGSVSTLTIQRTQQEDSAVYLCASSLGGGRGYNEQFFGPGTRLTVL.

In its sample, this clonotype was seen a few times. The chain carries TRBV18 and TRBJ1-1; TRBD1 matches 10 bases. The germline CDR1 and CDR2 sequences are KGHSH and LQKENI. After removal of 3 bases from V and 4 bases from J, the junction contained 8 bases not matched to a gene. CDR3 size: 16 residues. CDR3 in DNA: TGTGCCAGCTCACCCGGACAGGGGGGTCTGGGCACTGAAGCTTTCTTT. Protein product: CASSPGQGGLGTEAFF. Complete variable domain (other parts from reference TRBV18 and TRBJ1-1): NAGVMQNPRHLVRRRGQEARLRCSPMKGHSHVYWYRQLPEEGLKFMVYLQKENIIDESGMPKERFSAEFPKEGPSILRIQQVVRGDSAAYFCASSPGQGGLGTEAFFGQGTRLTVV.

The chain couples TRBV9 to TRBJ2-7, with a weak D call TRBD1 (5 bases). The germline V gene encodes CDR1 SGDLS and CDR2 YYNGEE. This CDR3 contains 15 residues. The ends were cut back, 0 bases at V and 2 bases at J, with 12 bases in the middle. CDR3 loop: CASSVGGRGTYEQYF. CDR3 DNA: TGTGCCAGCAGCGTAGGTGGAAGGGGTACCTACGAGCAGTACTTC.

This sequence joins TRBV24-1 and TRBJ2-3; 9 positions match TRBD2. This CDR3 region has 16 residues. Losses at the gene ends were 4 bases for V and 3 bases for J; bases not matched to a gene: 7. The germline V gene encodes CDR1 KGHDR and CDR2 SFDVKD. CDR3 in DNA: TGTGCCACCAGTGACCGCGTAGCGGGAGCGACAGATACGCAGTATTTT. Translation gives CATSDRVAGATDTQYF.

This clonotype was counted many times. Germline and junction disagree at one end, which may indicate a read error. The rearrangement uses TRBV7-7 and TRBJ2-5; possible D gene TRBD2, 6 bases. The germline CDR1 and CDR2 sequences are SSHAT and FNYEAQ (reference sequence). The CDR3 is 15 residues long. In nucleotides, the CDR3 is TGTGCTAGCAGCTTCAGTGCGACTAGAGGAGAGACCCAGTACTTC. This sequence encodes CASSFSATRGETQYF.

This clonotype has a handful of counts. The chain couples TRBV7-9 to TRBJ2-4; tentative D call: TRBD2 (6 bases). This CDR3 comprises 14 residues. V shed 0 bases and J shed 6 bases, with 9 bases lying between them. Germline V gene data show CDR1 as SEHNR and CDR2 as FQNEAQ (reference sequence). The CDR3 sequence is CASSLASGGNIQYF. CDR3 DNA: TGTGCCAGCAGCTTAGCGTCCGGGGGAAACATTCAGTACTTC.

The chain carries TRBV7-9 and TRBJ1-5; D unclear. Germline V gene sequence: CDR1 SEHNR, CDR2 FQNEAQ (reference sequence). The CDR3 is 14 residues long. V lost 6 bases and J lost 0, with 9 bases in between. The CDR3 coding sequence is TGTGCCAGCAGTTCTGCAGATAGCAATCAGCCCCAGCATTTT. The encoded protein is CASSSADSNQPQHF.

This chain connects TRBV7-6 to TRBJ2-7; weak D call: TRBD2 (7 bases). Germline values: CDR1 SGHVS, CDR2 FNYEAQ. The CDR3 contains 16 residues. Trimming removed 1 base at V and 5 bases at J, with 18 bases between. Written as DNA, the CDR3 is TGTGCCAGCAGCTTAGGTCCGGGCAGGGGAGGGGACGAGCAGTACTTC. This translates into CASSLGPGRGGDEQYF.

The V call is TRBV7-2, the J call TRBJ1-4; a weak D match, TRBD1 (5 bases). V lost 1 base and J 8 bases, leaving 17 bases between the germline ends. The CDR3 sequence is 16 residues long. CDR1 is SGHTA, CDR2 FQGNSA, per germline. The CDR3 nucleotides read TGTGCCAGCAGCTTAGAAGGGGCAAGGAGTGGGGAAAAACTGTTTTTT. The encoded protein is CASSLEGARSGEKLFF. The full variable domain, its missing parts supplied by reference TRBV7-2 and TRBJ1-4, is GAGVSQSPSNKVTEKGKDVELRCDPISGHTALYWYRQSLGQGLEFLIYFQGNSAPDKSGLPSDRFSAERTGGSVSTLTIQRTQQEDSAVYLCASSLEGARSGEKLFFGSGTQLSVL.

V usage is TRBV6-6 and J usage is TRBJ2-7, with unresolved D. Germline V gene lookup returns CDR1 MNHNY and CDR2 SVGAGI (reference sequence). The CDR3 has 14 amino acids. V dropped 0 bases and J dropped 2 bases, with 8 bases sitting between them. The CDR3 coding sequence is TGTGCCAGCAGTTACTCTGTGGCACCCTACGAGCAGTACTTC. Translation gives CASSYSVAPYEQYF.

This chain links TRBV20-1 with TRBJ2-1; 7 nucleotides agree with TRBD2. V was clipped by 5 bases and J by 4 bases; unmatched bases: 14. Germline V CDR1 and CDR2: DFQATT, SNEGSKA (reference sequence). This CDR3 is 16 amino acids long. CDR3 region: CSALRDYFAGYNEQFF. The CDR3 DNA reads TGCAGTGCTCTCCGGGACTACTTTGCTGGGTACAATGAGCAGTTCTTC.

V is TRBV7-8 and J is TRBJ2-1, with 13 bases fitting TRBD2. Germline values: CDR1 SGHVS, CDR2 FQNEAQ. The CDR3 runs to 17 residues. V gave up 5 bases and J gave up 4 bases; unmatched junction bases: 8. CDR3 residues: CASSRTSGGPLYNEQFF. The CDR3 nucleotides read TGTGCCAGCAGCAGGACTAGCGGGGGCCCACTTTACAATGAGCAGTTCTTC.

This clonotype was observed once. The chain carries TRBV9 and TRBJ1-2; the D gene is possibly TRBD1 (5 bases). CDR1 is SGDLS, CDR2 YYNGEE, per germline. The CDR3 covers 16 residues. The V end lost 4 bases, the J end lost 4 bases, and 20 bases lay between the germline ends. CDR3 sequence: CASSTRTDRGVYGYTF. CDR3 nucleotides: TGTGCCAGCAGCACCCGGACGGATAGGGGCGTCTATGGCTACACCTTC.

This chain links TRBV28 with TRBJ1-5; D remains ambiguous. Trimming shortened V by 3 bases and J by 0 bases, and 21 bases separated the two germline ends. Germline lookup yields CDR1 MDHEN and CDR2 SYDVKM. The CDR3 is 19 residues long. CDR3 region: CASSFPRSKGHYSNQPQHF. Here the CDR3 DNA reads TGTGCCAGCAGTTTCCCTAGAAGTAAGGGCCACTATAGCAATCAGCCCCAGCATTTT.

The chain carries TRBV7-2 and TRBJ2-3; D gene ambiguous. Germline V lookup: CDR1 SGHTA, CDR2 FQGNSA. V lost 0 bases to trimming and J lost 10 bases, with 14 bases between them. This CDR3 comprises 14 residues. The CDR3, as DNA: TGTGCCAGCAGCTTAGCTTCGGTTGGGCGATCGCAGTATTTT. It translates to CASSLASVGRSQYF.

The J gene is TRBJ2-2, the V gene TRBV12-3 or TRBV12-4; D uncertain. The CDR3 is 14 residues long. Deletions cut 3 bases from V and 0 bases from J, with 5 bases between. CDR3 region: CASSFRSNTGELFF. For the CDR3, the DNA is TGTGCCAGCAGTTTCAGGTCGAACACCGGGGAGCTGTTTTTT.

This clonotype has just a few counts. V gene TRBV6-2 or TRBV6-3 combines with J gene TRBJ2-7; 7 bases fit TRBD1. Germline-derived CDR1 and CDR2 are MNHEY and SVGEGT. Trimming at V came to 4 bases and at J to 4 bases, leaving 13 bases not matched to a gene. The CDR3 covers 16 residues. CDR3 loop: CASSSGRQGRHYEQYF. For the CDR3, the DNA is TGTGCCAGCAGTTCGGGCAGACAGGGCCGTCATTACGAGCAGTACTTC.

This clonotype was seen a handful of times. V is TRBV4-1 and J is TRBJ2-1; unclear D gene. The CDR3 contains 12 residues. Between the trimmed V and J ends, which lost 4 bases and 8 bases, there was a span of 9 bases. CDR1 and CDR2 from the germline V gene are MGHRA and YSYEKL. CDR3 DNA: TGCGCCAGCAGCCGAGGAGTCGATGAGCAGTTCTTC. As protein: CASSRGVDEQFF.